This T cell receptor beta chain was captured in a study of long-term antiretroviral therapy in people with HIV. Study information: Of all samples, the earliest predate the 2015 immediate-ART recommendation by about a decade.

The V and J ends lost 6 bases and 3 bases respectively, with 17 bases between them. This CDR3 is built from 15 residues. Germline V gives CDR1 KGHSH, CDR2 LQKENI. Study outcomes and limitations: Against controls, HIV repertoires showed narrower ranges of CDR3 length.

A word on this clone: Its antigen is undetermined.

Every donor contributed at least one pre-ART and at least two post-ART PBMC samples. Before they underwent DNA extraction, samples held about 1-10 million cryopreserved PBMC. The assay, immunoSEQ v3.0, was run at survey level. Libraries were prepared by immunoSEQ multiplex PCR; TCRdb keeps only in-frame clonotypes and omits some of them. The sample comprises about 34,000 clones, approximately 95% of which are singletons, and about 3.5% rests with the top ten. The chain joins TRBV18 to TRBJ1-1; D is unclear. The sample consisted of unsorted PBMCs, taken around 5.3 years after starting antiretroviral therapy. This clonotype originated in a woman between 50 and 59 years old with HIV. The CDR3 is CASSFGTAEYTEAFF. Written as DNA, the CDR3 is TGTGCCAGCTCGTTCGGTACCGCGGAGTACACTGAAGCTTTCTTT.